The T cell receptor beta chain under discussion was sequenced for a study of blood T cell repertoires in COVID-19 (dated by TCRdb to about 2020). Background on the whole study: Samples covering the acute and convalescent phases of COVID-19 were provided by collaborators in the United States, Italy and Spain. The prospective study material was composed of cDNA or gDNA derived from T cells, B-cell-depleted T cells, or PBMCs. Deeply sampled blood TCRbeta repertoires from subjects exposed to, actively infected with, or recovered from COVID-19 were included in the dataset. The repertoires were released in a freely available public database intended as a resource for research on the immune response to SARS-CoV-2. The samples were drawn from two sources: the first 160 participants of the ongoing ImmuneRACE study, and 1,000 to 1,500 subjects contributed by 6 global collaborators. A de-identified subject ID, COVID-19 status, age in years and sex were almost always included in the sample metadata. Where HLA class I and class II types were available, the types were taken from metadata supplied by the sample provider, not from assay-based typing.

A note on this clone: The target of this receptor is not known. Qualities for individual bases were not recorded, and no much larger clone is one base off.

In Seattle, one collaborating source enrolled patients while the infection was active and tracked those patients longitudinally over the course of disease. Whole blood was collected in K2EDTA tubes by collaborating institutions according to the institutions' own protocols. For TCRbeta analysis, collaborators shipped samples as frozen whole blood, isolated PBMCs, or DNA extracted from either of those sample types. On the study overall, not on this receptor specifically: The amount of clinical and demographic metadata varied by source and participant and was provided uncurated.

TCRbeta CDR3 regions were amplified from genomic DNA by means of the immunoSEQ Assay, a bias-controlled multiplex PCR. Regarding the original processing steps: Nucleated cell counts per sample were estimated from amplification of reference gene primers within the assay. To quantify the absolute abundance of each unique TCRbeta CDR3 rearrangement, sequence reads were collapsed and filtered. For each sample, productive Simpson clonality was calculated by taking the square root of Simpson's diversity index across productive rearrangements. Not all clones reach the TCRdb copy of this immuneACCESS table, which keeps in-frame sequences only. Checked studies attribute under half of the gap to unresolved V genes and leave the rest unexplained. V, J and clone size are taken as reported in that table, and D and trimming were inferred from the DNA itself. In this sample the table shows about 180,000 clones, more than 85% of which occur a single time. Around 0.63% of the sample is taken by the ten largest.

Based on the germline V gene (reference sequence), the CDR1 and CDR2 sequences are MNHNY and SVGAGI. The junction shows trimming of 0 bases on V and 4 bases on J, and the gene matches do not reach 1 base of it. Taken from cysteine to phenylalanine, the CDR3 has 14 residues. Just CDR3 DNA is preserved here, 42 bases in frame from base 1. The material sequenced was peripheral blood. This TCR was sampled from a man aged 55 to 70 with COVID-19, enrolled during active disease. The V and J genes are TRBV6-6 and TRBJ1-1; a stretch of 8 junction bases matches TRBD1. The nucleotides read TGTGCCAGCAGTTACTCCAGGGGGCTCACTGAAGCTTTCTTT. Translated, it gives CASSYSRGLTEAFF.